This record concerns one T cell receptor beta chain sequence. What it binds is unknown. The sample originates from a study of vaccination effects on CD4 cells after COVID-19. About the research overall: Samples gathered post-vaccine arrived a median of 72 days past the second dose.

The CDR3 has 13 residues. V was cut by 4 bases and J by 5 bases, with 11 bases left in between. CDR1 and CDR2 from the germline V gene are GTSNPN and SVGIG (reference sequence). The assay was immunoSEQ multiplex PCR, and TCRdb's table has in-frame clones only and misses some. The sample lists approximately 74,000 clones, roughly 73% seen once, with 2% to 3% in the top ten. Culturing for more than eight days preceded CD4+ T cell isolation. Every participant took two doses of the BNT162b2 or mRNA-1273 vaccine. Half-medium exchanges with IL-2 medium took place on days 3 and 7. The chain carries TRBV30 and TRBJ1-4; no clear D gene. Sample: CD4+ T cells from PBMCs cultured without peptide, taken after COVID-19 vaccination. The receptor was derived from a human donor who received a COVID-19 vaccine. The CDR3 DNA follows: TGTGCCTGGACCTCCCTTCCGAATGAAAAACTGTTTTTT. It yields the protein CAWTSLPNEKLFF.